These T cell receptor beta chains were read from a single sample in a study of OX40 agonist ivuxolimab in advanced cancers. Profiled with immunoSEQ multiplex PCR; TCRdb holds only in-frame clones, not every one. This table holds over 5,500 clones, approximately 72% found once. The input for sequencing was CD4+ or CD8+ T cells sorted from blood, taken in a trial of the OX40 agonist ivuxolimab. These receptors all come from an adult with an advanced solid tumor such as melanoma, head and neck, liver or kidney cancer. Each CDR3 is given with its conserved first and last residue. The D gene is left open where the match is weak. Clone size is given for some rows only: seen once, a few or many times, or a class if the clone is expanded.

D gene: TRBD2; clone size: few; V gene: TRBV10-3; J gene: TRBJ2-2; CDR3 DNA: TGTGCCATCAGTGAGTTCACTGCGGGGGGCACCGGGGAGCTGTTTTTT; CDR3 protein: CAISEFTAGGTGELFF
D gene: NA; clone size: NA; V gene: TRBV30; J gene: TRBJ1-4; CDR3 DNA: TGTGCCTGGAAGTGGACAGAGGAAAAACTGTTTTTT; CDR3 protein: CAWKWTEEKLFF
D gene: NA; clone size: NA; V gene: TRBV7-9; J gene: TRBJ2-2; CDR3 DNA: TGTGCCAGCAGCCTACTCCCTAGGGGGACTGCTTTCGGGGGGCTGTTTTTT; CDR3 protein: CASSLLPRGTAFGGLFF
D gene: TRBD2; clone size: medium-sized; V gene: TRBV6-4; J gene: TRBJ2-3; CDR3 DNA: TGTGCCAGCAGTGACTCTGCGGGAGGTAGCACAGATACGCAGTATTTT; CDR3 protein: CASSDSAGGSTDTQYF
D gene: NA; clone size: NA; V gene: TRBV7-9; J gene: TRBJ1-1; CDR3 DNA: TGTGCCAGCAGGCCGGACAGGAACACTGAAGCTTTCTTT; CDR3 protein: CASRPDRNTEAFF
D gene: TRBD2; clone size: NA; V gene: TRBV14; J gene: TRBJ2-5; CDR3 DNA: TGTGCCAGCAGCCTTCTAGCGGGAGGAGGAGAGACCCAGTACTTC; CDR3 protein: CASSLLAGGGETQYF
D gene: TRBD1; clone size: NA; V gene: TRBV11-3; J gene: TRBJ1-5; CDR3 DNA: TGTGCCAGCAGCTGGAACCGGGACAGGGTTAGCAATCAGCCCCAGCATTTT; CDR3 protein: CASSWNRDRVSNQPQHF
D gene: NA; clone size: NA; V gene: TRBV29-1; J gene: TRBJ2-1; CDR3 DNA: TGCAGCGTTGAAGATCCAGGGCACAATGAGCAGTTCTTC; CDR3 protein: CSVEDPGHNEQFF
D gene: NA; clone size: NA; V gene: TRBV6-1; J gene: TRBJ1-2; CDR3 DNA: TGTGCCAGCAGTGAAGCAGAGGCAGGGTATGGCTACACCTTC; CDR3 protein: CASSEAEAGYGYTF
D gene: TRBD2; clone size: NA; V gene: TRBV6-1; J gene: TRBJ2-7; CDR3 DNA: TGTGCCAGCAGTGAATCAGCGGGAGGGCCCTACGAGCAGTACTTC; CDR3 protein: CASSESAGGPYEQYF
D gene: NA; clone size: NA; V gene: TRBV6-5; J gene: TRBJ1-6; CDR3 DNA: TGTGCCAGCAGTTACTCGATGGGAGATAATTCACCCCTCCACTTT; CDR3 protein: CASSYSMGDNSPLHF
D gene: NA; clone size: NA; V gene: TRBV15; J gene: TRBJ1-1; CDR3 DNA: TGTGCCACCAGCATCTCTCTAGACAGGAACACTGAAGCTTTCTTT; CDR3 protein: CATSISLDRNTEAFF
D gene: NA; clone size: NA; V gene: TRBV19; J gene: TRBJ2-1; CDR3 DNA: TGTGCCAGTAGTACCAGCAGGAGCTCCTACAATGAGCAGTTCTTC; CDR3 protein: CASSTSRSSYNEQFF
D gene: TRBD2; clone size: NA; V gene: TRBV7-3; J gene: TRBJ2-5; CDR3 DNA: TGTGCCAGCAGCCCGAAAGCGGGAGTGGCGGAGACCCAGTACTTC; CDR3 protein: CASSPKAGVAETQYF
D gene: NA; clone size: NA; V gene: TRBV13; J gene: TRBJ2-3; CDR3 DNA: TGTGCCAGCAGCAGCCCTCCGGGATTCAGCACAGATACGCAGTATTTT; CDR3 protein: CASSSPPGFSTDTQYF
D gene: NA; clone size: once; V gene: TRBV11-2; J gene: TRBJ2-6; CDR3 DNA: TGTGCCAGCAGCTTAGGGGTTCTGGGCCCTGGGGCCAACGTCCTGACTTTC; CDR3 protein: CASSLGVLGPGANVLTF
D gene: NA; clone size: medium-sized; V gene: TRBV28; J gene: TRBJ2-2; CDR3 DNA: TGTGCCAGCAGCACCAGGGGCACCGGGGAGCTGTTTTTT; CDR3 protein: CASSTRGTGELFF
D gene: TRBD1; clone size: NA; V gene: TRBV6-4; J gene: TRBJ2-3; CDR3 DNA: TGTGCCAGCAGTGACCGTGGACAGGGCTCAGATACGCAGTATTTT; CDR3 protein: CASSDRGQGSDTQYF
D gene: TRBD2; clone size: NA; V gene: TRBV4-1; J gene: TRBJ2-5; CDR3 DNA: TGTGCCAGCAGCCAAGATCGGGAGGGCCAAGAGACCCAGTACTTC; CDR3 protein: CASSQDREGQETQYF
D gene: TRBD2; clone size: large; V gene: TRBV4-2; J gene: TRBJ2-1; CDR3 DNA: TGTGCCAGCAGCCAAGACGGACTAGCGGGAGGTAATGAGCAGTTCTTC; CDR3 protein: CASSQDGLAGGNEQFF
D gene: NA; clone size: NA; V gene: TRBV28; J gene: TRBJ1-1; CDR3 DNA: TGTGCCAGCAGTTTTGCTGCAGGATACTCTGAAGCTTTCTTT; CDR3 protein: CASSFAAGYSEAFF
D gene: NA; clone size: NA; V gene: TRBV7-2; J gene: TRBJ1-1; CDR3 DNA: TGTGCCAGCAGCTTAGGTGGGGCTGGGACTGAAGCTTTCTTT; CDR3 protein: CASSLGGAGTEAFF
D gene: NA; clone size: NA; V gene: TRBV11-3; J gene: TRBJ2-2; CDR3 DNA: TGTGCCAGCAGTTATGCCGGCGGGGAGCTGTTTTTT; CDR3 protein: CASSYAGGELFF
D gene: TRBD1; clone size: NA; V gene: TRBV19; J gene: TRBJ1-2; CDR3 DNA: TGTGCCAGTAGTCCCGCCAGGGGGTCGTACTATGGCTACACCTTC; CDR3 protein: CASSPARGSYYGYTF
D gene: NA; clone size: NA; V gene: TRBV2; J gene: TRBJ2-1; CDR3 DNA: TGTGCCAGCAGTCCCGACTATCCAAATGAGCAGTTCTTC; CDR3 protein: CASSPDYPNEQFF
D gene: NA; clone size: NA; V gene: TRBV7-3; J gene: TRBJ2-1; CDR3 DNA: TGTGCCAGCAGCTTAGGCGCGCACAATGAGCAGTTCTTC; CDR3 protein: CASSLGAHNEQFF
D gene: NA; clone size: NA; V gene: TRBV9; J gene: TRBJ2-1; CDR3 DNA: TGTGCCAGCAGCCAAGGGTATGAGCAGTTCTTC; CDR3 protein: CASSQGYEQFF
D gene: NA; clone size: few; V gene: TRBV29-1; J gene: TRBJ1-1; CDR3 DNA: TGCAGCGTTTCCCCCCCCCGGACAGCGCTCAACACTGAAGCTTTCTTT; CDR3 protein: CSVSPPRTALNTEAFF
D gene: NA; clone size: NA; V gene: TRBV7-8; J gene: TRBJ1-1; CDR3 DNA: TGTGCCAGCAGCTTAGGAAGGGCCCGGGAAGCTTTCTTT; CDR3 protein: CASSLGRAREAFF